This TCR beta chain was sequenced for a study of T cell repertoires in cytomegalovirus infection. Study-wide context: CMV epitopes, recently identified HLA-C-restricted and well-studied HLA-B-restricted, were used. A matching HLA type, together with CMV infection, was signaled by public TCR beta signatures. Whole-study findings and limits: Dominating the ex vivo response were HLA-C-restricted CMV-specific TCR beta clonotypes. Individuals carrying CMV plus the relevant HLA were identified by cumulative frequency of public TCR beta families.

TCRdb re-called the reads with MiXCR, one entry per CDR3 protein. The table includes about a million distinct CDR3 sequences, approximately 33% detected once. V lost 5 bases to trimming and J lost 10 bases; unmatched junction nucleotides: 7. The V gene's germline CDR1 is MDHEN and CDR2 SYDVKM. The length of the CDR3 is 14 residues. This clonotype was recorded a few times. The antigen is undetermined. The TCR comes from a human donor in good health (CMV status not recorded). Some clones in this sample may be carry-over from other donors' samples. This sequence joins TRBV28 and TRBJ2-1; the match to TRBD2 covers 11 bases. This material consisted of cultured CD8+ T cells from PBMCs, taken from culture after CMV antigen stimulation. The CDR3 here is CASSPWASGGEQFF. CDR3 nucleotides: TGTGCCAGCAGTCCCTGGGCTAGCGGGGGGGAGCAGTTCTTC.